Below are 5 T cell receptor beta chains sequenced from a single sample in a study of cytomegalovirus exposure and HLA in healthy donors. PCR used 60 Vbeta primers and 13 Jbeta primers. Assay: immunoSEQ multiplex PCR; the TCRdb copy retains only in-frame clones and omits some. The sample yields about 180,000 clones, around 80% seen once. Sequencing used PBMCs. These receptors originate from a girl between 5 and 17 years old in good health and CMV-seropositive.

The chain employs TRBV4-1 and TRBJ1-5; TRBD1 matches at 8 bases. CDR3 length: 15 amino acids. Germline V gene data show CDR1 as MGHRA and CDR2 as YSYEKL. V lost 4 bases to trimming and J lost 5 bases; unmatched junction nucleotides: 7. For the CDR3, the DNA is TGCGCCAGCAGCCGATTGGACAGGGCTGATCAGCCCCAGCATTTT. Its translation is CASSRLDRADQPQHF.

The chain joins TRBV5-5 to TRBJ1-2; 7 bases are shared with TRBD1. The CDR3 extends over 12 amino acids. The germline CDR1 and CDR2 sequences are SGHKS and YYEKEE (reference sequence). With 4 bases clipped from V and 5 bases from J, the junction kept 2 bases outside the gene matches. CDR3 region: CASSQGGYGYTF. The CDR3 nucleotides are TGTGCCAGCAGCCAGGGGGGATATGGCTACACCTTC.

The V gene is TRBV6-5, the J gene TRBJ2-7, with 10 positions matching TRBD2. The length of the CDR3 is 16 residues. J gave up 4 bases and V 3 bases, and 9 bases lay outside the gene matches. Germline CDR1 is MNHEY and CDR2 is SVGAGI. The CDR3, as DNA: TGTGCCAGCAGTTATGGGCTAGCGGGAGCGCGATACGAGCAGTACTTC. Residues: CASSYGLAGARYEQYF.

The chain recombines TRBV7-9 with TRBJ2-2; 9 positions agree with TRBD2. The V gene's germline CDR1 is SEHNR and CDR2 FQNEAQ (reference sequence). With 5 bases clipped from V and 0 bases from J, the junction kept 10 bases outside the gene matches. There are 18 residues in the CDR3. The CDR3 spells CASSPTWASGANTGELFF. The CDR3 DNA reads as TGTGCCAGCAGCCCAACCTGGGCTAGCGGGGCGAACACCGGGGAGCTGTTTTTT.

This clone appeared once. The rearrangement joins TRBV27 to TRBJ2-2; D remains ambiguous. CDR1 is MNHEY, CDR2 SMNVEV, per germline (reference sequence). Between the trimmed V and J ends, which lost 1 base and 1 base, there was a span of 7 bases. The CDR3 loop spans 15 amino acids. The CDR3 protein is CASSLFPGNTGELFF. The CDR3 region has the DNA TGTGCCAGCAGTTTATTCCCGGGGAACACCGGGGAGCTGTTTTTT.